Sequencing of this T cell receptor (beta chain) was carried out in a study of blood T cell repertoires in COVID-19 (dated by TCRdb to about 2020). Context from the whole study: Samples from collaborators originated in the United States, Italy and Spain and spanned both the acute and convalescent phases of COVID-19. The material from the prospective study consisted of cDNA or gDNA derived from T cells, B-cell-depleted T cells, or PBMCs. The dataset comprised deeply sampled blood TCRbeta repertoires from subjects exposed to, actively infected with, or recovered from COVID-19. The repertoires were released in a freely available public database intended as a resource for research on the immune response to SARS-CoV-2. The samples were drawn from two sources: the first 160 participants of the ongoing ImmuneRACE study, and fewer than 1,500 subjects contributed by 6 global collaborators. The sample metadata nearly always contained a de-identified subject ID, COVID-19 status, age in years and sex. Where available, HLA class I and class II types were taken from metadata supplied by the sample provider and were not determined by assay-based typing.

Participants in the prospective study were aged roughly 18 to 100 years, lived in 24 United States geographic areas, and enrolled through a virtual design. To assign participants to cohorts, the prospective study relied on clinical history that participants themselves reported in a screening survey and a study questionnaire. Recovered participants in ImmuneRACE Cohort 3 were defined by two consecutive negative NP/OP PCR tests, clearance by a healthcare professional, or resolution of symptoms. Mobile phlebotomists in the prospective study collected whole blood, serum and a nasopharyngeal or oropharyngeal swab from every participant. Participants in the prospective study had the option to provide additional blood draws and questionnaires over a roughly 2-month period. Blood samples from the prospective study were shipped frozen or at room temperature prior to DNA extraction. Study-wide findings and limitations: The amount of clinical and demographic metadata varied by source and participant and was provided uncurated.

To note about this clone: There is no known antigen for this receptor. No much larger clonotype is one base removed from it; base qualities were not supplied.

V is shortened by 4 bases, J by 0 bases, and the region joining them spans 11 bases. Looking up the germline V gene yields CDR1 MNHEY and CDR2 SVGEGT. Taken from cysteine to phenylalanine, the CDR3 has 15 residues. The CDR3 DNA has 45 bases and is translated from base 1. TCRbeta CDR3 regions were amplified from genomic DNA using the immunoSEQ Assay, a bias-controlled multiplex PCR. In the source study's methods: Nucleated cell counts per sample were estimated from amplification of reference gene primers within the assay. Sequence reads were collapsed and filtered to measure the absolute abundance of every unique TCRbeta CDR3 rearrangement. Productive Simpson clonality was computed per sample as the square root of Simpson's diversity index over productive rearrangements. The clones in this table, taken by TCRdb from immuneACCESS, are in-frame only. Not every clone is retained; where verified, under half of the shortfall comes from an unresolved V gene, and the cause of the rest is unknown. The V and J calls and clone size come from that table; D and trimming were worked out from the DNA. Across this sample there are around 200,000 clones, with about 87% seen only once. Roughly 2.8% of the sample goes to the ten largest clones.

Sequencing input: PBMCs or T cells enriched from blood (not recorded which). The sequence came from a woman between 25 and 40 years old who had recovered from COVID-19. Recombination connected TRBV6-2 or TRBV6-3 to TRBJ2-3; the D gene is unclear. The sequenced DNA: TGTGCCAGCAGTTTCCTCGCCGGTAGCACAGATACGCAGTATTTT. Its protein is CASSFLAGSTDTQYF.